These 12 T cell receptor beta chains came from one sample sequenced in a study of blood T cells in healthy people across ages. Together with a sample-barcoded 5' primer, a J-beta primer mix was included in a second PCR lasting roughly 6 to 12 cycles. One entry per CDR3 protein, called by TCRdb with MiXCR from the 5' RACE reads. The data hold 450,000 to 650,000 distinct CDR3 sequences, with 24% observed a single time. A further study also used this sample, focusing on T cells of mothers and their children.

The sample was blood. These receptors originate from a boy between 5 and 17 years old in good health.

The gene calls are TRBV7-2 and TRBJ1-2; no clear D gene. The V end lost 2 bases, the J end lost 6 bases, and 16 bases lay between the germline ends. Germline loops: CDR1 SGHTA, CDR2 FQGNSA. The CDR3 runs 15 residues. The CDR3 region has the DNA TGTGCCAGCAGCTTAACATCCGGGGAGCCCCATGGCTACACCTTC. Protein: CASSLTSGEPHGYTF. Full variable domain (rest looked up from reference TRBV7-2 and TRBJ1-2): GAGVSQSPSNKVTEKGKDVELRCDPISGHTALYWYRQSLGQGLEFLIYFQGNSAPDKSGLPSDRFSAERTGGSVSTLTIQRTQQEDSAVYLCASSLTSGEPHGYTFGSGTRLTVV.

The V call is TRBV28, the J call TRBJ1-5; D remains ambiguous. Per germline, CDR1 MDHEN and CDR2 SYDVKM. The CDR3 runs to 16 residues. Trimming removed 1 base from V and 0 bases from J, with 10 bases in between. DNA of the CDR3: TGTGCCAGCAGTTTATTTCCGGAGTATAGCAATCAGCCCCAGCATTTT. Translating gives CASSLFPEYSNQPQHF.

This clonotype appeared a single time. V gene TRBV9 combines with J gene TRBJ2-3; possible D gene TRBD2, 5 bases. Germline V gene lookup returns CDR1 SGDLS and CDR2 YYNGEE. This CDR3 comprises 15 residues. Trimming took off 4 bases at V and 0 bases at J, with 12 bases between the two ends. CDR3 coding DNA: TGTGCCAGCAGCCCCTTCCCGGGGAGCACAGATACGCAGTATTTT. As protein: CASSPFPGSTDTQYF.

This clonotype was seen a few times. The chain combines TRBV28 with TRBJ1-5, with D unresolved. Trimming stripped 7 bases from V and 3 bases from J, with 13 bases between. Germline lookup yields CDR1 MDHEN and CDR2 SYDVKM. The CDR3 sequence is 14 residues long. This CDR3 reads CASNSAVLNQPQHF. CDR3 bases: TGTGCCAGCAACTCGGCGGTCCTCAATCAGCCCCAGCATTTT.

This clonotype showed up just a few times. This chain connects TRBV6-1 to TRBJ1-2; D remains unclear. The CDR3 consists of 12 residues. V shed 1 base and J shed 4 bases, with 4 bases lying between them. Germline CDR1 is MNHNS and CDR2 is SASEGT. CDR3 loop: CASSEDSYGYTF. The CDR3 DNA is TGTGCCAGCAGTGAAGACAGCTATGGCTACACCTTC.

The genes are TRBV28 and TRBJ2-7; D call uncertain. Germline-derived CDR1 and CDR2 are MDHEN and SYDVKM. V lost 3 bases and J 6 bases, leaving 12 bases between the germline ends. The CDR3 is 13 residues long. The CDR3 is CASSFGETFEQYF. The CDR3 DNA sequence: TGTGCCAGCAGTTTCGGCGAGACTTTCGAGCAGTACTTC.

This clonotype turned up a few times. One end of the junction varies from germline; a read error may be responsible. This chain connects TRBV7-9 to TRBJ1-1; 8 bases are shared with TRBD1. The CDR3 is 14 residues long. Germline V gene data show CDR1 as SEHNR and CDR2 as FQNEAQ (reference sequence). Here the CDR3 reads CSSSVGQGRTEAFF. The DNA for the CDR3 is TGTTCCAGCAGCGTAGGACAGGGAAGAACTGAAGCTTTCTTT.

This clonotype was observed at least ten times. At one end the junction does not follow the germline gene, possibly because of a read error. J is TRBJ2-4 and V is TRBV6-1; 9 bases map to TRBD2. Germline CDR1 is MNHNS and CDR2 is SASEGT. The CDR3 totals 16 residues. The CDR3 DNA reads TGTGCCAGAAGTGGGGCGGGAGGGCTAAGCGGAAACATTCAGTACTTC. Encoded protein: CARSGAGGLSGNIQYF.

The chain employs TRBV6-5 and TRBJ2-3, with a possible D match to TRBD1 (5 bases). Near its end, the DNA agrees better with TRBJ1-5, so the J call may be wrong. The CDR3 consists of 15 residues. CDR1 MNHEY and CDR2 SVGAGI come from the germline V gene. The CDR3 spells CASSYGTSRIDTQHF. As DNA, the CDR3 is TGTGCCAGCAGTTACGGGACTAGCCGGATAGATACGCAGCATTTT.

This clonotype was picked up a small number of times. The CDR3 DNA is TGTGCCAGCAGTCTCATGGTTGGAGATACGCAGTATTTT. This codes for CASSLMVGDTQYF. The chain employs TRBV7-2 and TRBJ2-3; D not certain. V lost 6 bases to trimming and J lost 5 bases, with 12 bases between them. The CDR3 loop spans 13 amino acids. Germline CDR1 is SGHTA and CDR2 is FQGNSA.

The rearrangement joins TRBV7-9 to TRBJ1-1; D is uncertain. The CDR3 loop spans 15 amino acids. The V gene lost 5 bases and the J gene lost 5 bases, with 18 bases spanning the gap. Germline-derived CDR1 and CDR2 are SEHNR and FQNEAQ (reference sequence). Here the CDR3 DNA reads TGTGCCAGCAGCCCGCTAACACACGATGGGACTGAAGCTTTCTTT. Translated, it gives CASSPLTHDGTEAFF.

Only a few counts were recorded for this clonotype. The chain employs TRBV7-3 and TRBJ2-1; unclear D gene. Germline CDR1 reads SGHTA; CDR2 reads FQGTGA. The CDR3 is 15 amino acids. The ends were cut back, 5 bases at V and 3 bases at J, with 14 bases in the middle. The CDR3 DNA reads TGTGCCAGCAGCCCTGATTACGCTCACTACAATGAGCAGTTCTTC. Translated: CASSPDYAHYNEQFF.